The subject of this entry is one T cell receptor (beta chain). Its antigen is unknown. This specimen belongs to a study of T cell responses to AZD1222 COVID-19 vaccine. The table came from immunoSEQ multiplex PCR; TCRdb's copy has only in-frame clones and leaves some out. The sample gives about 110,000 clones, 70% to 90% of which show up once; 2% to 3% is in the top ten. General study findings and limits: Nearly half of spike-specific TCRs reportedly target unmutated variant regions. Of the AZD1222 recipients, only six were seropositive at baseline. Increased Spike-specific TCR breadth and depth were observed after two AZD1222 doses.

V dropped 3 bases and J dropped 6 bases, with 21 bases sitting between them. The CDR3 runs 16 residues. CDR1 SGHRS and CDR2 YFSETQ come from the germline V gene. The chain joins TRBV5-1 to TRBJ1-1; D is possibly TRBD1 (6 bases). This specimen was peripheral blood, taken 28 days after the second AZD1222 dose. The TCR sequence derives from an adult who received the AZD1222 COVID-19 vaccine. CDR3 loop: CASSWGAQPRPAEAFF. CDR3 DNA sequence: TGCGCCAGCAGCTGGGGGGCTCAACCCCGACCGGCTGAAGCTTTCTTT.